This TCR beta chain was captured by sequencing in a study of OX40 agonist ivuxolimab in advanced cancers. CDR3 length: 14 residues. CDR1 is SGDLS, CDR2 YYNGEE, per germline. Trimming took 3 bases from V and 0 from J, leaving 7 bases between them. Sequencing was performed with immunoSEQ multiplex PCR; in TCRdb, only in-frame clones are kept and a portion is missing. Among tens of thousands of clones listed, around nine tenths were seen once. This clone was recorded a few times. The sequences come from CD4+ or CD8+ T cells sorted from blood, collected in a trial of the OX40 agonist ivuxolimab. The TCR was taken from an adult with an advanced solid tumor such as melanoma, head and neck, liver or kidney cancer. The chain is built from TRBV9 and TRBJ1-5; D is unclear. CDR3 sequence reads: CASSGENSNQPQHF. The CDR3 nucleotides read TGTGCCAGCAGCGGAGAGAATAGCAATCAGCCCCAGCATTTT.